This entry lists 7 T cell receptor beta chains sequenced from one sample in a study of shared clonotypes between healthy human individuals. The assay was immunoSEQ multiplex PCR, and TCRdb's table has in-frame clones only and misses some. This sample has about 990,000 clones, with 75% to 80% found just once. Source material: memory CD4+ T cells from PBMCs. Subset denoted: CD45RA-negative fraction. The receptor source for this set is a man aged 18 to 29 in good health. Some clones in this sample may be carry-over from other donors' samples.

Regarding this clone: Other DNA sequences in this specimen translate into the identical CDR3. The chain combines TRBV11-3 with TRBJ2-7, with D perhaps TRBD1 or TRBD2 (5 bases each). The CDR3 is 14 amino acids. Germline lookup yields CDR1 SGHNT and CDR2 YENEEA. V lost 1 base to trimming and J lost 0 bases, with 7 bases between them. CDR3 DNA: TGTGCCAGCAGCTTAGGAGGGGACTCCTACGAGCAGTACTTC. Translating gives CASSLGGDSYEQYF.

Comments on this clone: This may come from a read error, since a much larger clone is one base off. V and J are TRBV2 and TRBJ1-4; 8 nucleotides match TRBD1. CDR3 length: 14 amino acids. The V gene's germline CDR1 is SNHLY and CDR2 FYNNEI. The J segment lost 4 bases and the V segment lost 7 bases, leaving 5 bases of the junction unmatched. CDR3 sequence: CASNSDRVNEKLFF. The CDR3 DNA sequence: TGTGCCAGCAACTCGGACAGGGTTAATGAAAAACTGTTTTTT.

CDR3 DNA sequence: TGCGCCAGCAGCTTCGCACAGTACCAAGAGACCCAGTACTTC. This translates into CASSFAQYQETQYF. V gene TRBV5-1 combines with J gene TRBJ2-5, with D hard to call. CDR3 length: 14 amino acids. The V and J ends lost 2 bases and 0 bases respectively, with 8 bases between them. CDR1 is SGHRS, CDR2 YFSETQ, per germline.

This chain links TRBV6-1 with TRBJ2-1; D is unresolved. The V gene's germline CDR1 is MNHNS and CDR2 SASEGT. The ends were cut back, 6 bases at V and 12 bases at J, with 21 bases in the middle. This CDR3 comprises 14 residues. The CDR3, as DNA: TGTGCCAGCAGCCACACTCTATTGTTCGGGTGGCAGTTCTTC. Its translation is CASSHTLLFGWQFF.

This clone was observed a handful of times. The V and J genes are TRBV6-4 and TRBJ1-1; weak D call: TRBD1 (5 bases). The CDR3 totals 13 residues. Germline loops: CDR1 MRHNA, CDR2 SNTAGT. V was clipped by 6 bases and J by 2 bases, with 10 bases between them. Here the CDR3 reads CASSLGANTEAFF. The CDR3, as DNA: TGTGCCAGCAGCCTCGGGGCCAACACTGAAGCTTTCTTT.

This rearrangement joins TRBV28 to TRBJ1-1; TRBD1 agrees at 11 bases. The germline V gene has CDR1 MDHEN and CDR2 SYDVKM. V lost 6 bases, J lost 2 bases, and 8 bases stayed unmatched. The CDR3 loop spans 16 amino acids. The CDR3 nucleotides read TGTGCCAGCAGGAGATTTGGGACAGGGGGAAACACTGAAGCTTTCTTT. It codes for CASRRFGTGGNTEAFF.

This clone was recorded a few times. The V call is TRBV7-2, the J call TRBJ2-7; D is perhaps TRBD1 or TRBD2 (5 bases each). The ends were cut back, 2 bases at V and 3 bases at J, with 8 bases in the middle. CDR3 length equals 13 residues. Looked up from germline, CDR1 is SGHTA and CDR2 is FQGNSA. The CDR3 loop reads CASSLRGGYEQYF. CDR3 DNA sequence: TGTGCCAGCAGCTTACGGGGCGGCTACGAGCAGTACTTC.